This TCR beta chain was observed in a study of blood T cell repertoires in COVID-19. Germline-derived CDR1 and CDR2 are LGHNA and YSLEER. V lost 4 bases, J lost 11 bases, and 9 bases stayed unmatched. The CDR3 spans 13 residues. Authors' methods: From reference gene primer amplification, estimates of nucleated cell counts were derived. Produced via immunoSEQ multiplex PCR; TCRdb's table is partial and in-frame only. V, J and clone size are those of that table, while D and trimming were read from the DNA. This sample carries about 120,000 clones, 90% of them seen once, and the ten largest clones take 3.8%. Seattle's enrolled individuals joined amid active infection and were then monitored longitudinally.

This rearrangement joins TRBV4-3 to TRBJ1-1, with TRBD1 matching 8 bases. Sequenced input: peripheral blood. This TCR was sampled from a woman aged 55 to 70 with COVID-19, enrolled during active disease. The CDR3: CASSPTGAYLAFF. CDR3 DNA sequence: TGCGCCAGCAGCCCGACAGGGGCATATCTGGCTTTCTTT.